The clone carrying this T cell receptor (beta chain) was seen only a few times. The data derive from a study of T-cell memory formation after mild COVID-19. TCRdb fed the 5' RACE reads into MiXCR, producing one record per CDR3 protein. The top ten clones hold 7.5% to 9.5% of a sample with under 600,000 distinct CDR3 sequences, roughly 21% of them seen once. This CDR3 contains 17 residues. Looked up from germline, CDR1 is SGHVS and CDR2 is FQNEAQ. V was trimmed by 5 bases and J by 1 base, leaving 19 bases between them. The material sequenced was PBMCs or a T cell subset sorted from them (not recorded which). The chain uses TRBV7-8 and TRBJ2-3, with D uncertain. This TCR was sampled from an adult woman who had mild COVID-19 (a few samples of this study predate the infection). Cell type and time point are not known. The CDR3 spells CASSLIRRPIGTDTQYF. The CDR3 DNA is TGTGCCAGCAGCCTGATAAGGAGACCCATCGGCACAGATACGCAGTATTTT.